This T cell receptor (beta chain) was profiled in a study of blood T cell repertoires in COVID-19. Across the study: Two negative PCRs, clearance, or symptom resolution had been documented for recovered Cohort 3 donors. COVID-19 samples, acute and convalescent, were from the United States, Italy and Spain.

Authors' data handling: The authors estimated nucleated cell counts from reference gene primer amplification. TCRdb's copy holds only in-frame clones and misses some; the assay was immunoSEQ multiplex PCR. For V, J and clone size, that table is used; D and trimming come from the DNA. The table lists 330,000 or so clones, 80% to 90% of them singletons. Participants' own reports of clinical history determined their cohort assignment. This clone appeared once. Specimen: PBMCs or T cells enriched from blood (not recorded which). The receptor's source is a man between 40 and 49 years old in a cohort exposed to, infected with or recovered from COVID-19 (not recorded which).

This CDR3 is CASSQTTSGTYNEQFF. In DNA form, the CDR3 reads TGTGCCAGCAGCCAAACGACTAGCGGGACCTACAATGAGCAGTTCTTC. J is TRBJ2-1 and V is TRBV4-2; 11 bases map to TRBD2. This CDR3 region has 16 residues. In germline, CDR1 is LGHNA, CDR2 YNFKEQ. V dropped 2 bases and J dropped 2; count of bases not matched to a gene: 2.